Reported below is one TCR beta chain. In germline, CDR1 is SGHRS, CDR2 YFSETQ. Trimming pared 3 bases from V and 1 base from J, leaving 13 bases between. The CDR3 consists of 15 residues. This sample was included in a study of OX40 agonist ivuxolimab in advanced cancers. Study in general: Anti-PD-1, anti-PD-L1 or anti-CTLA-4 therapy given earlier was allowed, and 30% to 45% had some. Two patients with cutaneous melanoma and one with hepatocellular carcinoma, three in total, showed partial responses.

Repertoires were generated with immunoSEQ multiplex PCR, while TCRdb's copy carries only in-frame clones and drops some. The data hold around 40,000 clones, with 80% observed a single time. This sequence originates from an adult with an advanced solid tumor such as melanoma, head and neck, liver or kidney cancer. The chain uses TRBV5-1 and TRBJ1-1; the D gene is possibly TRBD1 (6 bases). Sample: CD4+ or CD8+ T cells sorted from blood, taken in a trial of the OX40 agonist ivuxolimab. For the CDR3, the DNA is TGCGCCAGCAGCTCTGGGGGGACATCGAACACTGAAGCTTTCTTT. It specifies CASSSGGTSNTEAFF. The full variable domain, its missing parts supplied by reference TRBV5-1 and TRBJ1-1, is KAGVTQTPRYLIKTRGQQVTLSCSPISGHRSVSWYQQTPGQGLQFLFEYFSETQRNKGNFPGRFSGRQFSNSRSEMNVSTLELGDSALYLCASSSGGTSNTEAFFGQGTRLTVV.